This T cell receptor beta chain was observed in a study of blood T cell repertoires in COVID-19. Across the study: The origin of the acute and convalescent COVID-19 samples was the United States, Italy and Spain. PBMCs, B-cell-depleted T cells, or T cells were the source of the cDNA or gDNA that made up the material.

Per the authors' pipeline: Reference gene primers were amplified, and this amplification served to estimate nucleated cell counts. Clones were sequenced by immunoSEQ multiplex PCR, and TCRdb holds only the in-frame ones, with some missing. The V and J calls and the clone size are those of that table, but D and trimming were determined from the DNA. The sample yields some 180,000 clones, around four fifths seen once. Trimming at V came to 5 bases and at J to 6 bases, leaving 5 bases not matched to a gene. CDR1 and CDR2 (germline): MNHEY, SMNVEV (reference sequence). CDR3 length: 13 amino acids. One Seattle source followed patients from active infection through their disease course.

The sequence came from a woman in her thirties or forties with COVID-19, enrolled during active disease. The rearrangement links TRBV27 to TRBJ1-2; 8 bases line up with TRBD1. The sequenced sample was peripheral blood. CDR3 loop: CASSTRTGHGYTF. DNA for the CDR3: TGTGCCAGCAGTACTCGGACAGGGCATGGCTACACCTTC.